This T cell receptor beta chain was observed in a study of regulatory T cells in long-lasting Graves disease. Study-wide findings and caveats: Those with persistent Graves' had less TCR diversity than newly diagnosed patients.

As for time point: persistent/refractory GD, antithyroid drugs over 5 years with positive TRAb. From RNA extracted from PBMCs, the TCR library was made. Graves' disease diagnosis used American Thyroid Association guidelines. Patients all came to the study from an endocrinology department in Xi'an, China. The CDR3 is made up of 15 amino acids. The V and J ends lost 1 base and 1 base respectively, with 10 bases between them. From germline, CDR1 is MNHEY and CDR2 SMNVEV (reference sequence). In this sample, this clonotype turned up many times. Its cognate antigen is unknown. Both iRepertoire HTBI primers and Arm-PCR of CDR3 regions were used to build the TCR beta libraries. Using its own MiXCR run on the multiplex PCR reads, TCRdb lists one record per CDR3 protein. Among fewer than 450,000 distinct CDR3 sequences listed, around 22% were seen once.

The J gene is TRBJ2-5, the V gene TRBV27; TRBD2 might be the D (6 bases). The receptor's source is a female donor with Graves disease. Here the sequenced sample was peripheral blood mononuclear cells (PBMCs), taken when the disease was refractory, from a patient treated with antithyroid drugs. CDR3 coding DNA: TGTGCCAGCAGTTTATGGGGGGATCCCCAAGAGACCCAGTACTTC. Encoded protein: CASSLWGDPQETQYF.